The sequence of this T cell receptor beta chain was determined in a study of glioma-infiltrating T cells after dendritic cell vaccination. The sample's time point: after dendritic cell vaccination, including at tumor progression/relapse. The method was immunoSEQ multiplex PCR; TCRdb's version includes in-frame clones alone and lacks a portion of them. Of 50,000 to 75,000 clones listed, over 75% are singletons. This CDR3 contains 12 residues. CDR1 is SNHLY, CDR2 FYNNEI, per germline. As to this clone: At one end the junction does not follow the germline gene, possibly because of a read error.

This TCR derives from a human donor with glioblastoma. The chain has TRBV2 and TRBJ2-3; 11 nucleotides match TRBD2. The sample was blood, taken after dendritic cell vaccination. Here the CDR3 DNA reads TGTGCCAGCAGCGCCGGTGGACTAGCGGGTTCTTTT. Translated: CASSAGGLAGSF.